Listed here are 12 T cell receptor beta chains from one sample, sequenced in a study of tumor and adjacent non-tumor tissue in lung cancer listed by TCRdb under 2018. The method behind the library was multiplex PCR. Sequencing took place on an Illumina HiSeq 2500. Following protocols modified from ARM-PCR, the researchers constructed TCRbeta libraries through three rounds of nested PCR with primers (Table S4). TCRdb itself trimmed the public reads at Q25 with fastp, ran MiXCR and retained productive beta chains. Each record represents a unique CDR3 protein, reported with the most common genes and DNA among its rows. The sample profile shows roughly 70,000 distinct CDR3 sequences; roughly 75% of them were found once. Around 30% of the sample comes from the top ten. Bulk unsorted tissue served as the source for RNA extraction, and RNA quality was assessed using a NanoDrop ND-1000 and an Agilent 2100. The normal lung samples consisted of distant non-tumor tissue collected more than 3 cm from the tumor edge.

Sequencing input: distant non-tumor lung tissue. All receptors come from a woman aged 45-65 years with non-small cell lung cancer.

This clonotype has a handful of counts. It may be a read error: a sequence one base away is much more abundant. The chain links TRBV6-1 to TRBJ2-1, with 7 bases identical to TRBD2. Per the germline V gene, CDR1 is MNHNS and CDR2 is SASEGT. Trimming cost V 6 bases and J 7 bases; bases outside gene matches: 9. The CDR3 spans 14 residues. In DNA form, the CDR3 reads TGTGCCAGCAGCGGGAGGACCCCGGGGAATGAGCAGTTCTTC. Translated, it gives CASSGRTPGNEQFF.

Regarding this clonotype: At one end, the junction sequence differs from germline, possibly due to a read error. The V and J genes are TRBV11-3 and TRBJ2-7; TRBD1 or TRBD2 may be the D gene (5 bases each). This CDR3 has 13 residues. Germline V CDR1 and CDR2: SGHNT, YENEEA. CDR3 protein: CTSNSYPGGEQYF. The CDR3 DNA sequence: TGTACCAGCAACTCGTACCCTGGGGGCGAGCAGTACTTC.

This clonotype was seen once. At one end, the junction sequence differs from germline, possibly due to a read error. The chain employs TRBV4-2 and TRBJ2-1, with D possibly matching TRBD2 (5 bases). Germline V CDR1 and CDR2: LGHNA, YNFKEQ. The CDR3 loop spans 17 amino acids. The CDR3 region has the DNA TGTGCCAGCAGCCAAGATTCGGCTAGCAGGAGTCTGTATGAGCAATTCTTC. It codes for CASSQDSASRSLYEQFF.

This clonotype was found many times. J is TRBJ1-1 and V is TRBV28; TRBD1 matches at 7 bases. Germline loops: CDR1 MDHEN, CDR2 SYDVKM. V trimming: 8 bases; J trimming: 3 bases; junction bases outside the gene matches: 12. This CDR3 region has 15 residues. The CDR3 sequence: CASGLSTGFDTEAFF. Written as DNA, the CDR3 is TGTGCCAGCGGTCTTTCGACAGGGTTCGACACTGAAGCTTTCTTT.

For this clonotype: As the CDR3 is not closed by the conserved phenylalanine or tryptophan, this likely results from a read error. The V call is TRBV11-2, the J call TRBJ2-1; D gene ambiguous. This CDR3 is built from 14 residues. V dropped 6 bases and J dropped 7 bases, with 16 bases sitting between them. Germline lookup yields CDR1 SGHAT and CDR2 FQNNGV. The CDR3 bases are TGTGCCAGCAGTTTTAATATGGGAACGAATGAGCAGTTCTCC. It specifies CASSFNMGTNEQFS.

Of note for this clonotype: Germline is not matched at one junction end, which may reflect a read error. The genes are TRBV12-3 or TRBV12-4 and TRBJ1-2; D gene uncertain. This CDR3 is 11 amino acids long. In DNA form, the CDR3 reads TGTGCTAGCAGTATAGGTTCTGGCTACACCTTC. Residues: CASSIGSGYTF.

This clonotype came up many times. This chain joins TRBV4-1 and TRBJ2-1; perhaps TRBD1 as D (6 bases). The V end was cut by 0 bases, the J end by 0 bases, with 15 bases between. The CDR3 length is 18 residues. Germline assignment: CDR1 MGHRA and CDR2 YSYEKL. CDR3 in DNA: TGCGCCAGCAGCCAAGATCAGACAGGACACGGCTCCTACAATGAGCAGTTCTTC. As protein: CASSQDQTGHGSYNEQFF.

Regarding this clonotype: This may come from a read error, since a much larger clone is one base off. The rearrangement joins TRBV28 to TRBJ1-5; D is perhaps TRBD1 (6 bases). From germline, CDR1 is MDHEN and CDR2 SYDVKM. The V end was cut by 7 bases, the J end by 4 bases, with 14 bases between. CDR3 length equals 14 residues. The DNA for the CDR3 is TGTGCCAGCAACCCCGGACAGAAAAATCAGCCCCAGCATTTT. Residues: CASNPGQKNQPQHF. Full variable domain (missing parts from reference TRBV28 and TRBJ1-5): DVKVTQSSRYLVKRTGEKVFLECVQDMDHENMFWYRQDPGLGLRLIYFSYDVKMKEKGDIPEGYSVSREKKERFSLILESASTNQTSMYLCASNPGQKNQPQHFGDGTRLSIL.

V is TRBV11-2 and J is TRBJ1-5; TRBD1 might be the D (6 bases). In germline, CDR1 is SGHAT, CDR2 FQNNGV. V was trimmed by 4 bases and J by 12 bases, leaving 16 bases between them. CDR3 size: 13 residues. The CDR3 nucleotides are TGTGCCAGCAGCTATTCCGACCGGGGGCACCAGCATTTT. It specifies CASSYSDRGHQHF. Drawing the rest from reference TRBV11-2 and TRBJ1-5, the complete variable domain is EAGVAQSPRYKIIEKRQSVAFWCNPISGHATLYWYQQILGQGPKLLIQFQNNGVVDDSQLPKDRFSAERLKGVDSTLKIQPAKLEDSAVYLCASSYSDRGHQHFGDGTRLSIL.

Comment on this clonotype: With a much larger clone just one base away, this may be a read error. The chain uses TRBV12-3 or TRBV12-4 and TRBJ2-2; TRBD2 matches 9 bases. The CDR3 runs to 15 residues. CDR3 coding DNA: TGTGCCAGCAGAACACCGGGACTAGCATCTGGGGAGCCGTTTTTT. This encodes CASRTPGLASGEPFF.

This clonotype was counted ten times or more. The chain uses TRBV12-3 or TRBV12-4 and TRBJ2-2; D call uncertain. This CDR3 region has 15 residues. The V end lost 6 bases, the J end lost 0 bases, and 11 bases lay between the germline ends. This CDR3 reads CASRNRQANTGELFF. CDR3 DNA: TGTGCCAGCAGAAATCGACAAGCGAACACCGGGGAGCTGTTTTTT.

This chain connects TRBV10-3 to TRBJ2-7; 7 positions agree with TRBD1. Trimming took 5 bases from V and 0 from J; bases not matched to a gene: 7. Germline V gives CDR1 ENHRY, CDR2 SYGVKD. The CDR3 is 15 amino acids. For the CDR3, the DNA is TGTGCCATCAGTTCCGGGACAGAGAACTCCTACGAGCAGTACTTC. Amino acids: CAISSGTENSYEQYF.